The present T cell receptor beta chain was sequenced within a study of blood T cell repertoires in COVID-19 (TCRdb year 2020). Broadly, across the study: Collaborator samples came from the United States, Italy and Spain and covered acute and convalescent phases of COVID-19. The repertoires were released in a freely available public database intended as a resource for research on the immune response to SARS-CoV-2. Subjects who had been exposed to COVID-19, were actively infected with it, or had recovered from it provided the deeply sampled blood TCRbeta repertoires that made up the dataset. The samples were drawn from the first 160 participants of the ongoing ImmuneRACE study and from 1,254 subjects provided by 6 global collaborators. The material from the prospective study consisted of cDNA or gDNA derived from T cells, B-cell-depleted T cells, or PBMCs. Sample metadata almost always included a de-identified subject ID, COVID-19 status, age in years and sex. HLA class I and class II types, where available, came from metadata supplied by the sample provider rather than from assay-based typing. The paper as a whole reports these results and caveats: How much clinical and demographic metadata was included differed by source and by participant, and the metadata was provided uncurated.

Points on this clone: The clone's antigen remains unknown. Base-call qualities are not available, and no considerably larger clone is one nucleotide away.

TCRbeta CDR3 regions were amplified from genomic DNA using the immunoSEQ Assay, a bias-controlled multiplex PCR. The authors' pipeline ran thus. Nucleated cell counts per sample were estimated from amplification of reference gene primers within the assay. To quantify the absolute abundance of each unique TCRbeta CDR3 rearrangement, sequence reads were collapsed and filtered. Productive Simpson clonality was computed per sample as the square root of Simpson's diversity index over productive rearrangements. The clones in this table, taken by TCRdb from immuneACCESS, are in-frame only. Not every clone is retained; where verified, under half of the shortfall comes from an unresolved V gene, and the cause of the rest is unknown. V, J and clone size were drawn from that table, and D and trimming were deduced from the DNA. In this sample the table shows more than 300,000 clones, around 88% of which occur a single time. Together, the top ten hold 1.5% to 2% of the sample.

One collaborating source in Seattle enrolled patients during active infection and followed them longitudinally through the course of disease. Each collaborating institution followed its own protocols to collect whole blood in K2EDTA tubes. For TCRbeta analysis, collaborator samples were shipped as frozen whole blood, as isolated PBMCs, or as DNA extracted from either sample type. From the cysteine through the phenylalanine, the CDR3 covers 14 amino acids. The only DNA kept is the CDR3, 42 bases in frame from the first base. The chain uses TRBV12-2 and TRBJ1-1; the table's TRBD1 call for D was not verified on the DNA. TRBV12-2 is designated a pseudogene. Sequencing was carried out using peripheral blood. The receptor's source is a woman aged 25 to 45 with COVID-19, enrolled during active disease. The DNA sequence is TGTGCAAGTCGCTCCAGGGACAGGGAAACTGAAGCTTTCTTT. This is translated as CASRSRDRETEAFF.